This is a list of T cell receptor beta chains from one sample in a study of PD-1 blockade in classical Hodgkin lymphoma. Produced via immunoSEQ multiplex PCR; TCRdb's table is partial and in-frame only. Here the sample spans 15,000 to 20,000 clones, around four fifths being singletons. This specimen was CD4+ T cells from blood, taken before the fourth cycle of nivolumab. These receptors all come from a human donor with classical Hodgkin lymphoma. Both conserved end residues are part of each CDR3. The order of the fields is V gene, J gene, D gene, clone size, CDR3 DNA, CDR3 protein. The D gene is left open where the match is weak. For some rows the clone size is stated as once, few or many, or as a class when expanded; others skip it.

V: TRBV6-6
J: TRBJ2-7
D: TRBD2
size: -
DNA: TGTGCCAGCAGTTACTCGAGACTAGCTTTCCACTACGAGCAGTACTTC
CDR3: CASSYSRLAFHYEQYF

V: TRBV6-1
J: TRBJ2-1
D: -
size: -
DNA: TGTGCCAGCAGTGCCGGACTCGACAATGAGCAGTTCTTC
CDR3: CASSAGLDNEQFF

V: TRBV5-1
J: TRBJ2-2
D: -
size: -
DNA: TGCGCCAGCAGCTTGGCTGGGGTTTCCACCGGGGAGCTGTTTTTT
CDR3: CASSLAGVSTGELFF

V: TRBV28
J: TRBJ2-5
D: -
size: -
DNA: TGTGCCAGCAGTTTACCGTACCAAGAGACCCAGTACTTC
CDR3: CASSLPYQETQYF

V: TRBV10-1
J: TRBJ2-7
D: -
size: -
DNA: TGCGCCAGCAGTGGTAGCGGCTCCTACGAGCAGTACTTC
CDR3: CASSGSGSYEQYF

V: TRBV7-9
J: TRBJ2-7
D: -
size: -
DNA: TGTGCCAGCAGCATGGGGCTCAGGGCCAACGAGCAGTACTTC
CDR3: CASSMGLRANEQYF

V: TRBV20-1
J: TRBJ1-1
D: -
size: -
DNA: TGCAGTGCATTGAAGAACACTGAAGCTTTCTTT
CDR3: CSALKNTEAFF

V: TRBV5-4
J: TRBJ2-6
D: -
size: -
DNA: TGTGCCAGCAGCCCTCGGGTCGGGGCTGGGGCCAACGTCCTGACTTTC
CDR3: CASSPRVGAGANVLTF

V: TRBV6-6
J: TRBJ1-3
D: -
size: once
DNA: TGTGCCAGCACCCTAGGCGGGGTCGGAAACACCATATATTTT
CDR3: CASTLGGVGNTIYF

V: TRBV2
J: TRBJ1-4
D: -
size: -
DNA: TGTGCCAGCAGTGAAGCACCCCCCCCCGGGCAGATGTTTTTT
CDR3: CASSEAPPPGQMFF

V: TRBV11-1
J: TRBJ2-2
D: -
size: -
DNA: TGTGCCAGCAGCTTAGCGCTGTTTAGTGGGACCGGGGAGCTGTTTTTT
CDR3: CASSLALFSGTGELFF

V: TRBV6-1
J: TRBJ2-1
D: -
size: -
DNA: TGTGCCAGCAGATCCCACCTTATCCGGGGTGAGCAGTTCTTC
CDR3: CASRSHLIRGEQFF

V: TRBV15
J: TRBJ2-7
D: -
size: -
DNA: TGTGCCACCAGCAGAGATCGCGGGACCTACGAGCAGTACTTC
CDR3: CATSRDRGTYEQYF

V: TRBV18
J: TRBJ2-1
D: TRBD2
size: -
DNA: TGTGCCAGCTCACGACTAGCGGGAGACTACAATGAGCAGTTCTTC
CDR3: CASSRLAGDYNEQFF

V: TRBV28
J: TRBJ1-6
D: -
size: -
DNA: TGTGCCAGCAGTTTACACAGGGATAATTCACCCCTCCACTTT
CDR3: CASSLHRDNSPLHF

V: TRBV28
J: TRBJ2-6
D: -
size: -
DNA: TGTGCCAGCAGTTTATCCGGGGCCAACGTCCTGACTTTC
CDR3: CASSLSGANVLTF

V: TRBV6-5
J: TRBJ2-7
D: TRBD2
size: -
DNA: TGTGCCAGCAGTTACTCGAAACTAGCGGCCTCCTACGAGCAGTACTTC
CDR3: CASSYSKLAASYEQYF

V: TRBV28
J: TRBJ2-1
D: TRBD1
size: once
DNA: TGTGCCAGCAGTCCCTACAGGGGGAACACCCGCAATGAGCAGTTCTTC
CDR3: CASSPYRGNTRNEQFF

V: TRBV5-6
J: TRBJ2-1
D: -
size: -
DNA: TGTGCCAGCAGGAGGAACCGGGACATGCACCCCAGCTCCTACAATGAGCAGTTCTTC
CDR3: CASRRNRDMHPSSYNEQFF

V: TRBV5-1
J: TRBJ2-1
D: TRBD2
size: -
DNA: TGCGCCAGCAGCTGGGGACTAGCGGGAGACCGTAATGAGCAGTTCTTC
CDR3: CASSWGLAGDRNEQFF

V: TRBV5-1
J: TRBJ2-7
D: -
size: -
DNA: TGCGCCAGCAGCCCTGGTGTAGGGGGCTACGAGCAGTACTTC
CDR3: CASSPGVGGYEQYF

V: TRBV10-1
J: TRBJ1-1
D: TRBD1
size: -
DNA: TGCGCCAGCATTCCGACAGGGCCGAACACTGAAGCTTTCTTT
CDR3: CASIPTGPNTEAFF

V: TRBV21-1
J: TRBJ1-2
D: -
size: -
DNA: TGTGCCAGCTTTTTGTCGGGTCGTGGCTACACCTTC
CDR3: CASFLSGRGYTF

V: TRBV30
J: TRBJ2-7
D: -
size: few
DNA: TGTGCCTGTAAACAGGGCGACGAGCAGTACTTC
CDR3: CACKQGDEQYF

V: TRBV18
J: TRBJ1-2
D: -
size: once
DNA: TGTGCCAGCTCATTACAGTTCAACTATGGCTACACCTTC
CDR3: CASSLQFNYGYTF

V: TRBV27
J: TRBJ1-4
D: TRBD1
size: -
DNA: TGTGCCAGCAGTTTAAGACAGGGGATTAATGAAAAACTGTTTTTT
CDR3: CASSLRQGINEKLFF

V: TRBV23-1
J: TRBJ2-6
D: -
size: -
DNA: TGCGCCAGCAGTCAATCCCCAGCGGCCAAGGGGGCCAACGTCCTGACTTTC
CDR3: CASSQSPAAKGANVLTF

V: TRBV6-1
J: TRBJ2-3
D: -
size: -
DNA: TGTGCCAGCAGCCGAATACTAGCACCCACAGATACGCAGTATTTT
CDR3: CASSRILAPTDTQYF

V: TRBV7-9
J: TRBJ2-2
D: TRBD1
size: -
DNA: TGTGCCAGCAGCTTGGGGACAGGGTCTCTAACGAACACCGGGGAGCTGTTTTTT
CDR3: CASSLGTGSLTNTGELFF

V: TRBV6-1
J: TRBJ2-1
D: TRBD1
size: -
DNA: TGTGCCAGCAGTAGGACAGGGGGCAATATGAATGAGCAGTTCTTC
CDR3: CASSRTGGNMNEQFF

V: TRBV6-5
J: TRBJ1-5
D: -
size: -
DNA: TGTGCCAGCAGTTACTCGAGCCATACTAGCAATCAGCCCCAGCATTTT
CDR3: CASSYSSHTSNQPQHF

V: TRBV6-1
J: TRBJ2-5
D: TRBD1
size: -
DNA: TGTGCCAGCAGTGCGGCAGGGGGCCAAGAGACCCAGTACTTC
CDR3: CASSAAGGQETQYF

V: TRBV11-2
J: TRBJ2-1
D: -
size: once
DNA: TGTGCCAGCAGCTTATTTGGGACACTATACAATGAGCAGTTCTTC
CDR3: CASSLFGTLYNEQFF

V: TRBV9
J: TRBJ2-1
D: -
size: -
DNA: TGTGCCAGCAGCCACACTAGGGGAAATGAGCAGTTCTTC
CDR3: CASSHTRGNEQFF

V: TRBV5-1
J: TRBJ2-3
D: -
size: once
DNA: TGCGCCAGCAGCTTGGCTATGGCGGACACAGATACGCAGTATTTT
CDR3: CASSLAMADTDTQYF